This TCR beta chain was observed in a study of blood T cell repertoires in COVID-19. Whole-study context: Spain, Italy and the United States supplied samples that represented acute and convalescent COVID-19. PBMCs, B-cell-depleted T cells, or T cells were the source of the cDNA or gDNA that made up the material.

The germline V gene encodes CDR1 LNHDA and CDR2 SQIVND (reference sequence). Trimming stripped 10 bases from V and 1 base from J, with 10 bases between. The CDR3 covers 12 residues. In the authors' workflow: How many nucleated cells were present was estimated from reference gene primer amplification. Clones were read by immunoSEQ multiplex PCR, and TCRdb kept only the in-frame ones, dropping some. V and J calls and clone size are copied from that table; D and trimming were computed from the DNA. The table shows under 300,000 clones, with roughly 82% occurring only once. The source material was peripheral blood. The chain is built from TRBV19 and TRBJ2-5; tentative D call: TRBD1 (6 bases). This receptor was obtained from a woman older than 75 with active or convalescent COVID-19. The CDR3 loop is CATTGSQETQYF. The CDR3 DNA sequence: TGTGCCACCACAGGGAGCCAAGAGACCCAGTACTTC.